This TCR beta chain was found in a study of shared clonotypes between healthy human individuals (TCRdb year 2020). Regarding the study in general: The cohort included three men and two women between 18 and 49 years of age. Per donor, three plates each were used for CD4 naive and CD4 memory, two for CD8 naive, and one for CD8 memory. Each donor's leukapheresis produced roughly between roughly 0.9 and 9 billion PBMCs. Libraries were prepared and TCR repertoires were sequenced by different laboratories using diverse techniques, in order to increase sequencing depth and limit assay-specific biases. Blood TCR repertoires of five healthy adults were deeply sequenced to estimate repertoire size and the extent of clonotype sharing between individuals.

Trimming accounts for 4 bases at V and 1 base at J, while the number of junction bases matched to no gene is 4. In the germline V gene, CDR1 corresponds to SGHVS and CDR2 to FQNEAQ. The CDR3 contains 15 residues, cysteine and phenylalanine counted. The CDR3 DNA has 45 bases and is translated from base 1. What the work shows at the level of the full study, not this receptor alone: Higher generation probabilities were observed for clonotypes shared by all four sorted-subset donors than for non-shared clonotypes. Naive subsets generally had larger estimated clonotype richness than memory subsets. Rarefaction of sorted-subset datasets indicated incomplete sequencing despite the large sequencing depth. Across four donors, approximately 5% of naive CD4, 3.5% of naive CD8, approximately 2.5% of memory CD4, and 0.3% to 0.45% of memory CD8 clonotypes were shared. Because the study included only a small number of donors, the genetic and exposure-history diversity represented was limited. Sampling was restricted to blood, and TCR repertoires in tissues likely differ from the TCR repertoires found in blood. Pairwise subsampling led to the expectation that sequencing depth would affect the degree of clonotype sharing among donors.

Worth noting for this clone: Its target antigen remains unknown. Base qualities are missing; no much larger clone stands one base away.

Healthy HIV-negative adults with no recently reported acute infections or vaccinations were included as donors. Every donor was a Caucasian adult residing in Nashville, Tennessee, USA. CD4+ T cells were enriched by magnetic negative selection, after which naive cells were positively selected on CD45RA and the negative fraction was taken as the memory subset. Blood was obtained by leukapheresis, after which PBMCs were separated by Ficoll-Histopaque density gradient centrifugation and cryopreserved in liquid nitrogen vapor phase. Analytical flow cytometry was used to check the purity and quantity of each magnetically sorted T cell population. Genomic DNA was isolated from each sorted fraction and quantified by UV absorbance on a Nanodrop 2000c. Using the deep immunoSEQ assay, TCR CDR3 regions were amplified from genomic DNA by multiplex PCR. For each cell subset, the extracted genomic DNA was distributed evenly across all wells of several immunoSEQ 96-well plates, and each plate served as one replicate. For sorted subsets, each replicate PCR was loaded with 200 ng genomic DNA, equivalent to 30,000 or so T cell genomes. The purified libraries were quantified using a Qubit 3.0 fluorometer, sized with a Bioanalyzer 2100, and then quantified again using the KAPA Library Quantification kit. Every immunoSEQ 96-well plate was sequenced on a separate single-read 150-cycle Illumina NextSeq 550 flow cell. The paper's data handling went like this. Because the immunoSEQ output included only junctional sequences and no quality scores, the filtering could not be the same as the filtering used for full-length reads. Sequences were annotated with PyIR, a Python wrapper for IgBLAST v1.9, using IMGT germline references to assign V/J genes and CDR3. Reads were filtered out if the reads had weak V/J assignments (E-value above 1e-6), no CDR3, stop codons, out-of-frame junctions, or ambiguous translated residues. V3J clonotypes were defined by identical inferred V gene, J gene, and CDR3 amino acid sequence. Percentage overlap between repertoires was computed as shared unique clonotypes divided by the size of the smaller repertoire. RTK rarefaction, the Chao1 estimator, and Recon v2.1 estimates of unobserved clonotypes were used to assess repertoire richness. Generation probabilities were computed with OLGA for all TCRbeta clonotypes obtained by the gDNA method from several donors. Entries here come from immuneACCESS through TCRdb and include only in-frame sequences with V and J called. Some clones fail to appear in such tables; in the studies checked, an unresolved V gene covers under half of the shortfall, and the cause of the remainder is unknown. V, J and clone size were drawn from that table, and D and trimming were deduced from the DNA. The sample data list roughly 2.2 million clones, and about 92% of these were observed just once. The top ten constitute roughly 0.36% of the sample.

The sequence is built from TRBV7-8 and TRBJ2-3, and TRBD1 aligns with 8 junction nucleotides. This clonotype was obtained from a man aged 18-30 years in good health. Some clones in this sample may be carry-over from other donors' samples. Sequenced sample: naive CD4+ T cells from PBMCs. What this sample's cell subset or site label stands for: CD45RA+ positively selected. DNA sequence: TGTGCCAGCAGCTCTAAGACAGGGGGCACAGATACGCAGTATTTT. This sequence encodes CASSSKTGGTDTQYF. Here the CDR3 is joined to the reference TRBV7-8 and TRBJ2-3 genes, and the full variable domain is: GAGVSQSPRYKVAKRGQDVALRCDPISGHVSLFWYQQALGQGPEFLTYFQNEAQLDKSGLPSDRFFAERPEGSVSTLKIQRTQQEDSAVYLCASSSKTGGTDTQYFGPGTRLTVL.